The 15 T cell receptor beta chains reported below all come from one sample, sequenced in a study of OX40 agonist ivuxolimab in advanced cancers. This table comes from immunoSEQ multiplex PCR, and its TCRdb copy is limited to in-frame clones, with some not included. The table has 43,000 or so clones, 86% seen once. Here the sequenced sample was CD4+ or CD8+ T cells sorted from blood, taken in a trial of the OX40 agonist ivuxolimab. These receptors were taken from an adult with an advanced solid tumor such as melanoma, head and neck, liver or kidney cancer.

The CDR3 DNA sequence: TGTGCCAGCAGCTTGGCCGGGACAGGTCCCTACGAGCAGTACTTC. This gives the protein CASSLAGTGPYEQYF. The chain is built from TRBV5-6 and TRBJ2-7; 8 nucleotides match TRBD1. Trimming at V came to 0 bases and at J to 2 bases, leaving 4 bases not matched to a gene. Germline loops: CDR1 SGHDT, CDR2 YYEEEE. The CDR3 contains 15 residues.

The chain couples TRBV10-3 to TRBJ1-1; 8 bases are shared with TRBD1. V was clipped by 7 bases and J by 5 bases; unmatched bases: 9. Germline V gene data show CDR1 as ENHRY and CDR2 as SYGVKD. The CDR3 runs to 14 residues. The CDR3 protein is CAITTRGQRTEAFF. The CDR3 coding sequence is TGTGCCATCACTACCAGGGGGCAGAGGACTGAAGCTTTCTTT.

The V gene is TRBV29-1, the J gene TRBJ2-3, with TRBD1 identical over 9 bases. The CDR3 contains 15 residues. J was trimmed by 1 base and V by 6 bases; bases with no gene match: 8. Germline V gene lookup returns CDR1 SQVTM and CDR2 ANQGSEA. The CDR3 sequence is CSVERRDRGTDTQYF. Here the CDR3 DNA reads TGCAGCGTAGAACGCCGGGACAGGGGCACAGATACGCAGTATTTT.

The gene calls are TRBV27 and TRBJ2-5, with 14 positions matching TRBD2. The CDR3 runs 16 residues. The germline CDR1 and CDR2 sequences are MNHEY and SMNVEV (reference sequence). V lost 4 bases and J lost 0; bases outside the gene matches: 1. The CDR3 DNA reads TGTGCCAGCAGTTGGACTAGCGGGAGGTACCAAGAGACCCAGTACTTC. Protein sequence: CASSWTSGRYQETQYF.

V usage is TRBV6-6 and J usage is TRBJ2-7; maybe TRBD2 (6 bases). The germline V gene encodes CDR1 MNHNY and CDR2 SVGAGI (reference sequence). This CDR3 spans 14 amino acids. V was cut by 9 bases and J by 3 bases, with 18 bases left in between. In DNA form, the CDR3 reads TGTGCCAGTCGAGTCAACCGGAGGGGCTACGAGCAGTACTTC. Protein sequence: CASRVNRRGYEQYF.

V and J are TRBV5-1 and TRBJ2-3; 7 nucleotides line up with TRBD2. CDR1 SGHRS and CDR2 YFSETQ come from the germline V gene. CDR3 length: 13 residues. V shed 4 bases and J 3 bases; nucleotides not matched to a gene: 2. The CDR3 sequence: CASSPGGTDTQYF. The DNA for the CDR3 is TGCGCCAGCAGCCCGGGGGGAACAGATACGCAGTATTTT. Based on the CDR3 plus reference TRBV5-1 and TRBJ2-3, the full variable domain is KAGVTQTPRYLIKTRGQQVTLSCSPISGHRSVSWYQQTPGQGLQFLFEYFSETQRNKGNFPGRFSGRQFSNSRSEMNVSTLELGDSALYLCASSPGGTDTQYFGPGTRLTVL.

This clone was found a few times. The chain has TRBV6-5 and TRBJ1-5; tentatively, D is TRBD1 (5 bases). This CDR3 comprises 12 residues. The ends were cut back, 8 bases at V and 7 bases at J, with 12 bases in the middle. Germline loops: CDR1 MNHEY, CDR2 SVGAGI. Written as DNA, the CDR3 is TGTGCCAGCGGGGGAAATGGCCAGCCCCAGCATTTT. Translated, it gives CASGGNGQPQHF.

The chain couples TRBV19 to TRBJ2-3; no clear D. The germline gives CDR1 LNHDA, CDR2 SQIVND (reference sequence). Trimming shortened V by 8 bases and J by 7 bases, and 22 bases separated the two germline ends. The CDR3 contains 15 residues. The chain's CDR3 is CASGPLGTTYNTQYF. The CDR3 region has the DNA TGTGCCAGTGGTCCCCTCGGCACGACATACAATACGCAGTATTTT.

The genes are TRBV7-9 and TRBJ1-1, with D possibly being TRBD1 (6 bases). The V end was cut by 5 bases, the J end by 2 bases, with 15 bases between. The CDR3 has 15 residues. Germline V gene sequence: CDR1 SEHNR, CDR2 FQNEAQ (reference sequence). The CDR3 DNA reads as TGTGCCAGCAGCATACAGGGAGGGATCAACACTGAAGCTTTCTTT. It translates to CASSIQGGINTEAFF.

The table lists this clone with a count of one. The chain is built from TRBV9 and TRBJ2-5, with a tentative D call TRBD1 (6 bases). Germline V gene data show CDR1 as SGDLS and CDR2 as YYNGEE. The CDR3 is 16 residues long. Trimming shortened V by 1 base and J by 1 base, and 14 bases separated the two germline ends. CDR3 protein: CASSVLPTGSQETQYF. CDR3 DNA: TGTGCCAGCAGCGTACTCCCGACAGGATCCCAAGAGACCCAGTACTTC.

Written as DNA, the CDR3 is TGTGCCAGCAGCTTACGTTCTCCCCCGAACACTGAAGCTTTCTTT. Encoded protein: CASSLRSPPNTEAFF. The chain is built from TRBV5-4 and TRBJ1-1; D ambiguous. The CDR3 has 15 residues. Germline values: CDR1 SGHNT, CDR2 YYREEE (reference sequence). Trimming removed 2 bases from V and 1 base from J, with 12 bases in between. The variable domain in full, completed from reference TRBV5-4 and TRBJ1-1, reads ETGVTQSPTHLIKTRGQQVTLRCSSQSGHNTVSWYQQALGQGPQFIFQYYREEENGRGNFPPRFSGLQFPNYSSELNVNALELDDSALYLCASSLRSPPNTEAFFGQGTRLTVV.

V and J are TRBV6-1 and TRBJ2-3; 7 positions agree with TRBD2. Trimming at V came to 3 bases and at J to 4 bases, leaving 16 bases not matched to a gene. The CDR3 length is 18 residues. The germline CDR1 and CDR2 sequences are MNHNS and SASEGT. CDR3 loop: CASSDAKLITSAPDTQYF. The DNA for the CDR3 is TGTGCCAGCAGTGACGCTAAACTCATTACTAGCGCCCCAGATACGCAGTATTTT.

CDR3 amino acids: CASSPPGGRPSYNEQFF. The CDR3 DNA reads TGTGCCAGCTCACCACCGGGGGGACGCCCTTCCTACAATGAGCAGTTCTTC. V usage is TRBV18 and J usage is TRBJ2-1; D perhaps matches TRBD2 (6 bases). V was trimmed by 0 bases and J by 1 base, leaving 13 bases between them. This CDR3 spans 17 amino acids. Germline CDR1 and CDR2: KGHSH and LQKENI.

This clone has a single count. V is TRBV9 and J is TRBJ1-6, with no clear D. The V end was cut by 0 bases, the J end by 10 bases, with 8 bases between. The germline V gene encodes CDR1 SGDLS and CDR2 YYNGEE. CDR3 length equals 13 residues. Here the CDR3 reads CASSVAVGSPLHF. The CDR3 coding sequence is TGTGCCAGCAGCGTAGCTGTGGGGTCACCCCTCCACTTT.

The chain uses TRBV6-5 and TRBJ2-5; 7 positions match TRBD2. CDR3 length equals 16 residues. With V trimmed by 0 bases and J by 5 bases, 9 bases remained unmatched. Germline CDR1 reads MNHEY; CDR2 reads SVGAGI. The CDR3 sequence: CASSYSGREFRETQYF. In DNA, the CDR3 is TGTGCCAGCAGTTACTCGGGGAGGGAGTTCCGGGAGACCCAGTACTTC.